In its sample, the clone carrying this T cell receptor (beta chain) was seen a few times. The antigen is undetermined. The CDR3 is 13 amino acids. The germline V gene encodes CDR1 SQVTM and CDR2 ANQGSEA. The J segment lost 5 bases and the V segment lost 7 bases, leaving 9 bases of the junction unmatched. This sample stems from a study of beta chain features in type 1 diabetes. Every bit of the isolated RNA underwent reverse transcription, so sequencing read expressed TCRB transcripts. Repertoires were generated with immunoSEQ multiplex PCR, while TCRdb's copy carries only in-frame clones and drops some. The data hold approximately 600,000 clones, with around 12% observed a single time. General study results and limits: Shorter TCRB CDR3s, moderately but significantly so, were found in Type 1 diabetes patients in all four CD4+ subsets. Resolution of whether HLA type affects TCRB rearrangement was not achieved here.

The chain employs TRBV29-1 and TRBJ1-2; 8 bases agree with TRBD1. This clonotype originated in a man aged 25 to 40 with type 1 diabetes. Input material: naive CD4+ T cells from blood. The CDR3 bases are TGCAGCGACCTGACAGGGGCGGAGTATGGCTACACCTTC. Its translation is CSDLTGAEYGYTF. The whole variable domain, remainder taken from reference TRBV29-1 and TRBJ1-2, is SAVISQKPSRDICQRGTSLTIQCQVDSQVTMMFWYRQQPGQSLTLIATANQGSEATYESGFVIDKFPISRPNLTFSTLTVSNMSPEDSSIYLCSDLTGAEYGYTFGSGTRLTVV.